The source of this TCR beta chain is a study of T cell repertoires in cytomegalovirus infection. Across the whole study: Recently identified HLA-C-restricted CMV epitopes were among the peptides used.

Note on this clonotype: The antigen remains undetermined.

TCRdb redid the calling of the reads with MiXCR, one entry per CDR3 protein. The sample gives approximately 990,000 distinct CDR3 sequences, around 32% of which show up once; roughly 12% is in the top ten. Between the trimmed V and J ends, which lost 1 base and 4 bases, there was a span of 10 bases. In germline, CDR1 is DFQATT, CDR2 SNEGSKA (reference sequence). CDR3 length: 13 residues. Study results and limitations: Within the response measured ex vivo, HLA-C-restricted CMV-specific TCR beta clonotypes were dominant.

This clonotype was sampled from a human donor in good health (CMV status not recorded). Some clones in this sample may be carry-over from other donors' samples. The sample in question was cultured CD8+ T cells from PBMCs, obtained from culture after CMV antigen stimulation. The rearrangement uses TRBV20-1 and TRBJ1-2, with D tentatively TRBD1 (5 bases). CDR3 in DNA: TGCAGTGCTAGAGCCCCAGACAGCTATGGCTACACCTTC. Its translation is CSARAPDSYGYTF.